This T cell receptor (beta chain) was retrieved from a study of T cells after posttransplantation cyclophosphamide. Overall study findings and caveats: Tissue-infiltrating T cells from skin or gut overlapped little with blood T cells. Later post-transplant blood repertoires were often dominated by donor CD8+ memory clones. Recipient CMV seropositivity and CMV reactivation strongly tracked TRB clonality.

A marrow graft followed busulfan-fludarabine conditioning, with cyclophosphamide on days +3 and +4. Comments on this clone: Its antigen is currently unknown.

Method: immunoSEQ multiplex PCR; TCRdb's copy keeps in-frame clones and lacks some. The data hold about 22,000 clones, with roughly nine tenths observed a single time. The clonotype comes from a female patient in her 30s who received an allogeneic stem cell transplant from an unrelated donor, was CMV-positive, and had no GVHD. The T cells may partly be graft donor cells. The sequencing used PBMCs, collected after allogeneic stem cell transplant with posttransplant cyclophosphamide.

The CDR3 is CAIRLAGEETQYF. DNA for the CDR3: TGTGCCATCAGACTAGCGGGGGAAGAGACCCAGTACTTC. The chain recombines TRBV10-3 with TRBJ2-5; 11 bases fit TRBD2. The V and J ends lost 6 bases and 3 bases, in that order; junction bases with no gene match: 0. The CDR3 has 13 amino acids. Germline V CDR1 and CDR2: ENHRY, SYGVKD.